This TCR beta chain was captured in a study of blood T cell repertoires in COVID-19. V dropped 0 bases and J dropped 7 bases, with 10 bases sitting between them. This CDR3 is 14 amino acids long. CDR1 and CDR2 (germline): KGHSH, LQKENI. This clone occurred once. The method was immunoSEQ multiplex PCR; TCRdb's version includes in-frame clones alone and lacks a portion of them. The sample lists just under 300,000 clones, 85% to 90% occurring once. The TCR sequence derives from a man aged 65-85 years with acute or convalescent COVID-19. Sequenced input: peripheral blood. The chain joins TRBV18 to TRBJ1-5; D is uncertain. The CDR3 is CASSPPPGGQPQHF. CDR3 sequence (DNA): TGTGCCAGCTCACCACCCCCGGGCGGGCAGCCCCAGCATTTT.